The 2 T cell receptor beta chains presented below share a single source sample, sequenced in a study of blood T cell repertoires in COVID-19. The data were produced by immunoSEQ multiplex PCR, yet TCRdb's version contains in-frame clones alone and is incomplete. The sample holds tens of thousands of clones, 65% to 85% seen once. Input material: peripheral blood. The receptors were gathered from a man of 80 years or more with active or convalescent COVID-19.

The chain combines TRBV4-3 with TRBJ1-2, with D perhaps matching TRBD1 (5 bases). Trimming removed 0 bases at V and 8 bases at J, with 13 bases between. The CDR3 spans 14 residues. The germline V gene encodes CDR1 LGHNA and CDR2 YSLEER. CDR3 DNA: TGCGCCAGCAGCCAAGATGCGGGGGTAGGGGGCTACACCTTC. Translation: CASSQDAGVGGYTF.

This clone was seen many times. The chain has TRBV10-3 and TRBJ2-3; 11 positions match TRBD1. With V trimmed by 2 bases and J by 2 bases, 21 bases remained unmatched. Germline-derived CDR1 and CDR2 are ENHRY and SYGVKD. The CDR3 is 22 residues long. Here the CDR3 reads CAISEPLGGQGGKRSYTDTQYF. The CDR3 DNA is TGTGCCATCAGTGAGCCGCTGGGGGGACAGGGGGGTAAAAGAAGTTACACAGATACGCAGTATTTT.